This T cell receptor (beta chain) was identified in a study of CD8+CD57+ T cells in acquired aplastic anemia. On the study more broadly: Sorted CD4+ and CD8+ cells gave an average of approximately 3.1 ug of DNA. General study findings and limits: Shared by patients and controls, 25 to 30 CD8+ CDR3s were abundant in patients.

Individuals selected for sequencing had exhibited CD8+CD57+ cell expansion on flow cytometry. Comments on this clonotype: Its target is not known.

TCR beta VDJ combinations and CDR3 sequences were profiled from genomic DNA. TCRdb used MiXCR to reprocess the reads, holding one entry per CDR3 protein. The sample has 300,000 or so distinct CDR3 sequences, 56% seen once; the top ten hold 1% to 1.5%. The CDR3 is 15 amino acids. Germline CDR1 SGHRS, CDR2 YFSETQ. The V and J ends lost 4 bases and 0 bases respectively, with 11 bases between them. The clonotype originates from a human donor with aplastic anemia. The V gene is TRBV5-1, the J gene TRBJ2-1, with TRBD1 as a possible D gene (5 bases). Source material: sorted CD4+, CD8+, or CD8+CD57+ T cells (not recorded which) from PBMCs. The CDR3 here is CASSTTASSYNEQFF. The CDR3 nucleotides are TGCGCCAGCAGCACGACAGCAAGCTCCTACAATGAGCAGTTCTTC.